The next 19 T cell receptor beta chains were all read from a single sample in a study of long-term antiretroviral therapy in people with HIV. The libraries were made with immunoSEQ v3.0 at survey level. Clones were read by immunoSEQ multiplex PCR, and TCRdb kept only the in-frame ones, dropping some. The sample includes approximately 23,000 clones, around 81% of them seen just once. Sequencing used unsorted PBMCs, obtained 1.5 years after starting antiretroviral therapy. These receptors originate from a man under 40 with HIV.

This clone came up a few times. This rearrangement joins TRBV27 to TRBJ2-7; weak D call: TRBD1 (6 bases). This CDR3 comprises 14 residues. Trimming left V 2 bases short and J 4 bases short, with 12 bases between. Looked up from germline, CDR1 is MNHEY and CDR2 is SMNVEV (reference sequence). CDR3 residues: CASSLVGQRYEQYF. The DNA for the CDR3 is TGTGCCAGCAGTTTAGTAGGACAGAGGTACGAGCAGTACTTC.

The rearrangement joins TRBV5-1 to TRBJ1-4; 9 nucleotides match TRBD1. V lost 4 bases and J lost 7; bases outside the gene matches: 2. Germline values: CDR1 SGHRS, CDR2 YFSETQ. The CDR3 has 13 residues. CDR3 sequence reads: CASSRDRVEKLFF. The CDR3 DNA sequence: TGCGCCAGCAGCCGGGACAGGGTTGAAAAACTGTTTTTT.

This chain joins TRBV7-9 and TRBJ1-1; 10 nucleotides line up with TRBD1. V dropped 4 bases and J dropped 0; count of bases not matched to a gene: 8. Germline V gene lookup returns CDR1 SEHNR and CDR2 FQNEAQ (reference sequence). The CDR3 covers 17 residues. CDR3 coding DNA: TGTGCCAGCAGCTCAACCGGGACAGGGGCCCTGAACACTGAAGCTTTCTTT. Amino acids: CASSSTGTGALNTEAFF.

This clone was observed a few times. CDR3 sequence (DNA): TGTGCCAGCAGCCAAGGAATGGGCTCTAGCGGACAGGGGGGGACCTACACCTTC. Its translation is CASSQGMGSSGQGGTYTF. This chain connects TRBV4-2 to TRBJ1-2; 10 bases line up with TRBD1. After removal of 1 base from V and 10 bases from J, the junction contained 18 bases not matched to a gene. CDR1 LGHNA and CDR2 YNFKEQ come from the germline V gene. The CDR3 spans 18 residues.

V gene TRBV5-4 combines with J gene TRBJ2-1; weak D call: TRBD2 (5 bases). The CDR3 runs to 15 residues. The V end lost 5 bases, the J end lost 0 bases, and 12 bases lay between the germline ends. The germline V gene encodes CDR1 SGHNT and CDR2 YYREEE (reference sequence). The CDR3 here is CASSYGLDSYNEQFF. The CDR3 DNA reads as TGTGCCAGCAGTTACGGACTTGACTCCTACAATGAGCAGTTCTTC.

This clone was recorded a few times. V gene TRBV27 combines with J gene TRBJ2-7, with D possibly TRBD1 on 5 matching bases. V shed 5 bases and J shed 1 base, with 18 bases lying between them. The CDR3 has 16 amino acids. The germline gives CDR1 MNHEY, CDR2 SMNVEV (reference sequence). The CDR3 loop reads CASSPGPDRLSYEQYF. CDR3 bases: TGTGCCAGCAGTCCAGGGCCGGATCGCCTATCCTACGAGCAGTACTTC.

The rearrangement uses TRBV6-5 and TRBJ2-7, with D perhaps TRBD1 (6 bases). V was pared by 4 bases and J by 2 bases, with 12 bases between. The CDR3 is made up of 14 amino acids. Germline CDR1 reads MNHEY; CDR2 reads SVGAGI. For the CDR3, the DNA is TGTGCCAGCAGTTCCAGGGGTGTTCCCTACGAGCAGTACTTC. Protein product: CASSSRGVPYEQYF.

This chain joins TRBV11-1 and TRBJ2-7; D may be TRBD2 (6 bases). Trimming took 2 bases from V and 5 from J, leaving 10 bases between them. The CDR3 totals 13 residues. Looked up from germline, CDR1 is SGHAT and CDR2 is FQDESV (reference sequence). The CDR3 is CASSLTGSNEQYF. The CDR3 DNA sequence: TGTGCCAGCAGCTTAACCGGGAGCAACGAGCAGTACTTC.

The chain couples TRBV30 to TRBJ1-1; 7 nucleotides match TRBD1. The germline gives CDR1 GTSNPN, CDR2 SVGIG (reference sequence). V shed 5 bases and J 7 bases; nucleotides not matched to a gene: 7. The CDR3 totals 12 residues. The CDR3: CAWRRDSFEAFF. CDR3 sequence (DNA): TGTGCCTGGCGCCGGGACAGTTTTGAAGCTTTCTTT.

This chain joins TRBV5-1 and TRBJ2-3, with TRBD2 identical over 7 bases. Germline V gives CDR1 SGHRS, CDR2 YFSETQ. Germline trimming cut 7 bases from V and 1 base from J; bases unmatched to any gene: 9. The CDR3 is 15 amino acids. The CDR3 here is CASGTREAGTDTQYF. The CDR3 region has the DNA TGCGCCAGCGGAACCCGGGAGGCCGGCACAGATACGCAGTATTTT.

The genes are TRBV15 and TRBJ2-7; 8 positions match TRBD2. Germline V gene lookup returns CDR1 LNHNV and CDR2 YYDKDF (reference sequence). The trim removed 0 bases at V and 5 bases at J, leaving 6 bases unmatched. The CDR3 loop spans 15 amino acids. The CDR3 sequence: CATSRDREGPNEQYF. DNA of the CDR3: TGTGCCACCAGCAGAGATCGGGAGGGTCCCAACGAGCAGTACTTC.

DNA for the CDR3: TGTGCCAGCAGTGCCGGGTCACCCAACATTCAGTACTTC. Residues: CASSAGSPNIQYF. V is TRBV28 and J is TRBJ2-4; D unresolved. The germline V gene has CDR1 MDHEN and CDR2 SYDVKM. Trimming removed 5 bases at V and 7 bases at J, with 12 bases between. The CDR3 covers 13 residues.

The chain joins TRBV10-2 to TRBJ1-1; tentative D call: TRBD1 (6 bases). This CDR3 region has 13 residues. Germline V lookup: CDR1 WSHSY, CDR2 SAAADI. V lost 8 bases to trimming and J lost 0 bases, with 10 bases between them. DNA for the CDR3: TGCGCCAGCCAAACAGGGATGAACACTGAAGCTTTCTTT. This gives the protein CASQTGMNTEAFF.

The J gene is TRBJ2-5, the V gene TRBV7-9; D is unclear. V was shortened by 2 bases and J by 5 bases, with 3 bases between the two germline ends. The CDR3 sequence is 11 residues long. From germline, CDR1 is SEHNR and CDR2 FQNEAQ (reference sequence). The CDR3 protein is CASSLLETQYF. The CDR3 DNA reads as TGTGCCAGCAGCTTACTGGAGACCCAGTACTTC.

The V gene is TRBV7-9, the J gene TRBJ1-4; no clear D. In germline, CDR1 is SEHNR, CDR2 FQNEAQ (reference sequence). The V end lost 2 bases, the J end lost 7 bases, and 8 bases lay between the germline ends. CDR3 length: 13 residues. The CDR3, as DNA: TGTGCCAGCAGCTTAAATACAGTTGAAAAACTGTTTTTT. It translates to CASSLNTVEKLFF.

The chain carries TRBV7-9 and TRBJ1-5, with TRBD1 identical over 7 bases. Trimming at V came to 1 base and at J to 0 bases, leaving 9 bases not matched to a gene. This CDR3 has 18 residues. CDR1 and CDR2 from the germline V gene are SEHNR and FQNEAQ (reference sequence). The CDR3 bases are TGTGCCAGCAGCTTAGTCTGGGGACAGAGATATAGCAATCAGCCCCAGCATTTT. Translation gives CASSLVWGQRYSNQPQHF.

This clone has more than one count but fewer than ten. J is TRBJ2-1 and V is TRBV28; 9 bases align to TRBD2. With V trimmed by 5 bases and J by 2 bases, 10 bases remained unmatched. Germline V gene data show CDR1 as MDHEN and CDR2 as SYDVKM. The length of the CDR3 is 17 residues. The CDR3 nucleotides read TGTGCCAGCAGTAGACTCACCGGGACTAGCCCCTACAATGAGCAGTTCTTC. Protein sequence: CASSRLTGTSPYNEQFF.

The CDR3 is CASSWKTGGEKLFF. CDR3 coding DNA: TGTGCCAGCAGCTGGAAGACCGGTGGCGAAAAACTGTTTTTT. The rearrangement joins TRBV5-6 to TRBJ1-4; D gene unclear. The CDR3 has 14 amino acids. Per germline, CDR1 SGHDT and CDR2 YYEEEE. The ends were cut back, 3 bases at V and 8 bases at J, with 14 bases in the middle.

The rearrangement joins TRBV11-3 to TRBJ2-7; 8 positions match TRBD1. This CDR3 is built from 14 residues. Germline CDR1 is SGHNT and CDR2 is YENEEA. The ends lost 7 bases at V and 3 bases at J; junction bases unmatched: 8. The CDR3 spells CASIPGQARYEQYF. CDR3 bases: TGTGCCAGCATCCCGGGACAGGCGCGCTACGAGCAGTACTTC.